This entry features one T cell receptor (beta chain) sequence. The target antigen is unknown. Per germline, CDR1 SGHAT and CDR2 FQNNGV. The CDR3 extends over 17 amino acids. The V end lost 2 bases, the J end lost 4 bases, and 20 bases lay between the germline ends. This sample was included in a study of cytomegalovirus exposure and HLA in healthy donors. Study-wide results and limits: Later analysis reportedly placed an Asian-associated ancestry cluster below the roughly 630-donor mean in N-insertions. When analyzed later, a missense DCLRE1C variant was found to be linked to TCR beta V- and J-gene trimming.

PCR primers comprised 60 Vbeta and 13 Jbeta primers. The data were produced by immunoSEQ multiplex PCR, yet TCRdb's version contains in-frame clones alone and is incomplete. Of some 150,000 clones detected, 65% to 80% appear once; the ten largest clones hold 1.6%. The chain couples TRBV11-2 to TRBJ1-2; TRBD1 might be the D (5 bases). The sequencing input was PBMCs. This clonotype was sampled from a woman younger than 45 in good health and CMV-seronegative. The CDR3 is CASSLRGRGGESYGYTF. The CDR3 DNA sequence: TGTGCCAGCAGCTTAAGAGGACGCGGGGGAGAAAGCTATGGCTACACCTTC. The variable domain in full, with the rest retrieved from reference TRBV11-2 and TRBJ1-2, is EAGVAQSPRYKIIEKRQSVAFWCNPISGHATLYWYQQILGQGPKLLIQFQNNGVVDDSQLPKDRFSAERLKGVDSTLKIQPAKLEDSAVYLCASSLRGRGGESYGYTFGSGTRLTVV.